The entry that follows covers one TCR beta chain sequence. Assay: immunoSEQ multiplex PCR; the TCRdb copy retains only in-frame clones and omits some. The sample carries just under 65,000 clones, almost 85% recorded once. Germline CDR1 is SNHLY and CDR2 is FYNNEI. The CDR3 covers 12 residues. V trimming: 8 bases; J trimming: 4 bases; junction bases outside the gene matches: 5. This sample is drawn from a study of control samples from healthy donors and cancer patients. The sample taken for sequencing was blood. This chain connects TRBV2 to TRBJ2-7, with 7 bases that match TRBD1. The clonotype was recovered from a middle-aged man in good health. CDR3 nucleotide sequence: TGTGCCAGCGGACGGGACAGTTACGAGCAGTACTTC. Its translation: CASGRDSYEQYF.